This T cell receptor (beta chain) was found in a study of T cell responses to AZD1222 COVID-19 vaccine. Trimming pared 2 bases from V and 5 bases from J, leaving 13 bases between. Germline V gives CDR1 SGHDT, CDR2 YYEEEE. The CDR3 is 14 amino acids. Study-wide results and limits: Spike-specific TCRs gained breadth and depth after people received two AZD1222 doses. Unmutated variant regions are reportedly the target of nearly half of TCRs that are spike-specific. Donors in the cohort were predominantly white British and more often female, and clonal diversity was possibly underestimated.

The assay was immunoSEQ multiplex PCR, and TCRdb's table has in-frame clones only and misses some. The sample records approximately 170,000 clones, about 90% being singletons. As for this clone: Its antigen is unknown.

This sequence was found in an adult who received the AZD1222 COVID-19 vaccine. The chain links TRBV5-6 to TRBJ2-5, with a tentative D call TRBD2 (5 bases). The specimen comprised peripheral blood, sampled 28 days after the second AZD1222 dose. Here the CDR3 reads CASSFISTGETQYF. CDR3 coding DNA: TGTGCCAGCAGCTTCATTTCAACGGGGGAGACCCAGTACTTC.